The T cell receptor (beta chain) under discussion was sequenced for a study of tumor-infiltrating lymphocytes in primary liver carcinoma. For the study at large: Among the tumors, stages were T1-T3 N0M0 and sizes about 4 to 10 cm.

With respect to this clonotype: The junction differs from germline at one of its ends, possibly a read error.

Synthesis of TCR beta cDNA was carried out from 500 ng total RNA with a constant-region primer. Sequencing libraries for TCR beta derived from three nested multiplex PCR rounds that used slightly modified ARM-PCR. PCR rounds one and two used TRBV1-TRBV30 forward primers with a C-beta reverse primer for around 9 cycles each. One entry per CDR3 protein results from TCRdb running MiXCR on the multiplex PCR reads. This sample yields about 78,000 distinct CDR3 sequences, of which 55% to 75% are seen a single time; about a quarter belongs to the top ten. Germline V lookup: CDR1 MNHNS, CDR2 SASEGT. The CDR3 runs 15 residues. Co-extraction of RNA and DNA was performed on roughly 17-32 mg of unsorted bulk tissue.

Material for sequencing was liver tumor tissue from sampling region 4. The subset here: tumor region T4, right-lateral pole. The chain has TRBV6-1 and TRBJ2-1; 8 nucleotides agree with TRBD1. The sequence was obtained from a man in his forties with primary liver carcinoma and hepatitis B virus infection. CDR3 DNA sequence: TGTGCCAGCAGAGAAGCGCAGGGGGCCTACAATGAGCAGCTCTTC. Its translation is CASREAQGAYNEQLF.